The present T cell receptor (beta chain) was sequenced within a study of cytomegalovirus exposure and HLA in healthy donors. A word on this clone: Other nucleotide sequences from this sample produce the same CDR3.

PCR used 60 Vbeta primers and 13 Jbeta primers. Profiled with immunoSEQ multiplex PCR; TCRdb holds only in-frame clones, not every one. The sample comprises 100,000 to 150,000 clones, 77% of which are singletons, and roughly 13% rests with the top ten. Per the germline V gene, CDR1 is SQVTM and CDR2 is ANQGSEA. V was clipped by 4 bases and J by 5 bases; unmatched bases: 4. This CDR3 has 12 amino acids. The chain links TRBV29-1 to TRBJ2-5, with 7 bases lining up with TRBD1. Specimen: PBMCs. The clonotype comes from a woman in her forties in good health and CMV-seropositive. CDR3: CSVATGEETQYF. CDR3 DNA sequence: TGCAGCGTTGCCACAGGGGAGGAGACCCAGTACTTC.